Shown below are 16 T cell receptor beta chains from a single sample sequenced in a study of blood T cells in healthy people across ages. A J-beta primer mix and a sample-barcoded 5' primer were used in a second PCR of about 7 to 12 cycles. TCRdb used MiXCR to reprocess the 5' RACE reads, holding one entry per CDR3 protein. The table has about 780,000 distinct CDR3 sequences, about 46% seen once. Specimen: blood. The receptors stem from a man aged 80 or over in good health.

This clonotype was counted only a few times. The chain links TRBV15 to TRBJ2-3; 10 bases line up with TRBD2. The CDR3 extends over 14 amino acids. J lost 8 bases, V lost 3 bases, and 5 bases had no gene match. The germline CDR1 and CDR2 sequences are LNHNV and YYDKDF (reference sequence). The CDR3 here is CATSSGSGRSTQYF. Written as DNA, the CDR3 is TGTGCCACCAGCAGTGGTAGCGGGAGGAGTACGCAGTATTTT. Full variable domain (outside the CDR3, taken from reference TRBV15 and TRBJ2-3): DAMVIQNPRYQVTQFGKPVTLSCSQTLNHNVMYWYQQKSSQAPKLLFHYYDKDFNNEADTPDNFQSRRPNTSFCFLDIRSPGLGDTAMYLCATSSGSGRSTQYFGPGTRLTVL.

V is TRBV7-9 and J is TRBJ1-4; no firm D call. This CDR3 has 15 residues. The germline V gene has CDR1 SEHNR and CDR2 FQNEAQ (reference sequence). Between the trimmed V and J ends, which lost 5 bases and 0 bases, there was a span of 10 bases. The CDR3 DNA reads as TGTGCCAGCAGCATAGTGACGGCAACTAATGAAAAACTGTTTTTT. It translates to CASSIVTATNEKLFF.

In the case of this clonotype: Germline and junction disagree at one end, which may indicate a read error. V gene TRBV9 combines with J gene TRBJ2-7; the match to TRBD2 covers 8 bases. The V gene's germline CDR1 is SGDLS and CDR2 YYNGEE. The CDR3 loop spans 15 amino acids. CDR3 region: CASSGGPGGAYEQYF. For the CDR3, the DNA is TGTGCCAGTAGCGGAGGTCCGGGGGGGGCCTACGAGCAGTACTTC. Full variable domain (remainder filled in from reference TRBV9 and TRBJ2-7): DSGVTQTPKHLITATGQRVTLRCSPRSGDLSVYWYQQSLDQGLQFLIQYYNGEERAKGNILERFSAQQFPDLHSELNLSSLELGDSALYFCASSGGPGGAYEQYFGPGTRLTVT.

Comments on this clonotype: A read error may explain this, as a much larger clone is one base away. The rearrangement joins TRBV5-5 to TRBJ2-3, with unresolved D. Germline V gene sequence: CDR1 SGHKS, CDR2 YYEKEE (reference sequence). The CDR3 is 13 residues long. V gave up 2 bases and J gave up 7 bases, with 11 bases separating them. As DNA, the CDR3 is TGTGCCAGCAGCTTAACAGTAAGACATACGCAGTATTTT. Residues: CASSLTVRHTQYF.

The gene calls are TRBV12-3 or TRBV12-4 and TRBJ2-4; 13 positions agree with TRBD2. V shed 5 bases, J shed 5 bases, and the junction held 9 bases outside the gene matches. The CDR3 covers 17 residues. CDR3 in amino acids: CASSPVTSGRPENIQYF. The DNA of the CDR3 is TGTGCCAGCAGTCCGGTGACTAGCGGGAGGCCTGAAAACATTCAGTACTTC.

This clonotype was detected once. This rearrangement joins TRBV6-6 to TRBJ2-7; D remains unclear. V gave up 8 bases and J gave up 0 bases, with 8 bases separating them. Per germline, CDR1 MNHNY and CDR2 SVGAGI (reference sequence). The CDR3 loop spans 12 amino acids. Here the CDR3 DNA reads TGTGCCAGCGGGTTATACTCCTACGAGCAGTACTTC. It is translated as CASGLYSYEQYF.

This chain links TRBV6-5 with TRBJ1-5; 8 bases fit TRBD1. The CDR3 consists of 15 residues. V lost 6 bases to trimming and J lost 1 base; unmatched junction nucleotides: 5. Germline values: CDR1 MNHEY, CDR2 SVGAGI. The DNA for the CDR3 is TGTGCCAGCAGACCACAGGGGGTAAGCAATCAGCCCCAGCATTTT. It specifies CASRPQGVSNQPQHF.

This clonotype was seen only a few times. The rearrangement links TRBV7-2 to TRBJ2-5; 7 positions match TRBD2. Germline lookup yields CDR1 SGHTA and CDR2 FQGNSA. The V segment lost 1 base and the J segment 5 bases; nucleotides outside the gene matches: 4. This CDR3 region has 14 residues. CDR3 sequence: CASSLGTRGETQYF. DNA of the CDR3: TGTGCCAGCAGCTTAGGGACTAGAGGGGAGACCCAGTACTTC.

The chain links TRBV12-3 or TRBV12-4 to TRBJ1-1; TRBD1 agrees at 7 bases. The CDR3 is 12 amino acids. J gave up 7 bases and V 6 bases, and 5 bases lay outside the gene matches. CDR3 loop: CASSRDSGEAFF. The CDR3 nucleotides read TGTGCCAGCAGCCGGGACAGTGGTGAAGCTTTCTTT.

This clonotype was seen a single time. The V call is TRBV5-4, the J call TRBJ2-4; 14 bases are shared with TRBD2. J lost 13 bases, V lost 4 bases, and 13 bases had no gene match. The CDR3 is 16 amino acids. Germline-derived CDR1 and CDR2 are SGHNT and YYREEE (reference sequence). CDR3: CASSKPTSGRVSEQYF. The CDR3 region has the DNA TGTGCCAGCAGCAAACCGACTAGCGGGAGGGTTTCTGAGCAGTACTTC.

This clonotype was counted many times. The V gene is TRBV5-1, the J gene TRBJ2-5; D uncertain. The CDR3 is made up of 15 amino acids. V gave up 0 bases and J gave up 2 bases, with 11 bases separating them. In germline, CDR1 is SGHRS, CDR2 YFSETQ. The CDR3, as DNA: TGCGCCAGCAGCTTGGCTCTGAGTCCACAAGAGACCCAGTACTTC. It is translated as CASSLALSPQETQYF.

The chain is built from TRBV5-1 and TRBJ1-5, with D possibly matching TRBD1 (6 bases). The V gene lost 4 bases and the J gene lost 7 bases, with 15 bases spanning the gap. CDR3 length: 14 residues. Looked up from germline, CDR1 is SGHRS and CDR2 is YFSETQ. CDR3 bases: TGCGCCAGCAGCCCAGAGGGGGGGAGACAGCCCCAGCATTTT. Protein: CASSPEGGRQPQHF.

The rearrangement uses TRBV20-1 and TRBJ2-3; D not certain. CDR3 length: 14 residues. Germline CDR1 DFQATT, CDR2 SNEGSKA (reference sequence). V lost 5 bases to trimming and J lost 0 bases, with 12 bases between them. The DNA of the CDR3 is TGCAGTGCTGTTCTCGGATCTAGCACAGATACGCAGTATTTT. Protein: CSAVLGSSTDTQYF.

This clonotype occurred once. One end of the junction fails to match germline, which may point to a read error. The chain couples TRBV5-1 to TRBJ1-5; 7 nucleotides line up with TRBD1. Germline V gene sequence: CDR1 SGHRS, CDR2 YFSETQ. The CDR3 is 14 residues long. DNA for the CDR3: TGCGCCGGCAGCCTGACAGGGCACAATCAGCCCCAGCATTTT. Its protein product is CAGSLTGHNQPQHF.

Comments on this clonotype: This sequence may be a read error, since a much larger clone differs from it by one base. The V and J genes are TRBV5-1 and TRBJ2-1; 7 bases fit TRBD1. Germline CDR1 reads SGHRS; CDR2 reads YFSETQ. This CDR3 spans 13 amino acids. Trimming took 9 bases from V and 10 from J; bases not matched to a gene: 13. The CDR3 nucleotides are TGCGCCACCTCTAGGGACAGACTCTACGAGCAGTTCTTC. This translates into CATSRDRLYEQFF.

The CDR3 DNA reads as TGCGCCAGCAACTCCGGGGGCGCGACAGATACGCAGTATTTT. It specifies CASNSGGATDTQYF. This chain joins TRBV5-1 and TRBJ2-3; D is possibly TRBD1 or TRBD2 (6 bases each). The CDR3 contains 14 residues. Germline CDR1 and CDR2: SGHRS and YFSETQ. V lost 6 bases and J 3 bases, leaving 14 bases between the germline ends.